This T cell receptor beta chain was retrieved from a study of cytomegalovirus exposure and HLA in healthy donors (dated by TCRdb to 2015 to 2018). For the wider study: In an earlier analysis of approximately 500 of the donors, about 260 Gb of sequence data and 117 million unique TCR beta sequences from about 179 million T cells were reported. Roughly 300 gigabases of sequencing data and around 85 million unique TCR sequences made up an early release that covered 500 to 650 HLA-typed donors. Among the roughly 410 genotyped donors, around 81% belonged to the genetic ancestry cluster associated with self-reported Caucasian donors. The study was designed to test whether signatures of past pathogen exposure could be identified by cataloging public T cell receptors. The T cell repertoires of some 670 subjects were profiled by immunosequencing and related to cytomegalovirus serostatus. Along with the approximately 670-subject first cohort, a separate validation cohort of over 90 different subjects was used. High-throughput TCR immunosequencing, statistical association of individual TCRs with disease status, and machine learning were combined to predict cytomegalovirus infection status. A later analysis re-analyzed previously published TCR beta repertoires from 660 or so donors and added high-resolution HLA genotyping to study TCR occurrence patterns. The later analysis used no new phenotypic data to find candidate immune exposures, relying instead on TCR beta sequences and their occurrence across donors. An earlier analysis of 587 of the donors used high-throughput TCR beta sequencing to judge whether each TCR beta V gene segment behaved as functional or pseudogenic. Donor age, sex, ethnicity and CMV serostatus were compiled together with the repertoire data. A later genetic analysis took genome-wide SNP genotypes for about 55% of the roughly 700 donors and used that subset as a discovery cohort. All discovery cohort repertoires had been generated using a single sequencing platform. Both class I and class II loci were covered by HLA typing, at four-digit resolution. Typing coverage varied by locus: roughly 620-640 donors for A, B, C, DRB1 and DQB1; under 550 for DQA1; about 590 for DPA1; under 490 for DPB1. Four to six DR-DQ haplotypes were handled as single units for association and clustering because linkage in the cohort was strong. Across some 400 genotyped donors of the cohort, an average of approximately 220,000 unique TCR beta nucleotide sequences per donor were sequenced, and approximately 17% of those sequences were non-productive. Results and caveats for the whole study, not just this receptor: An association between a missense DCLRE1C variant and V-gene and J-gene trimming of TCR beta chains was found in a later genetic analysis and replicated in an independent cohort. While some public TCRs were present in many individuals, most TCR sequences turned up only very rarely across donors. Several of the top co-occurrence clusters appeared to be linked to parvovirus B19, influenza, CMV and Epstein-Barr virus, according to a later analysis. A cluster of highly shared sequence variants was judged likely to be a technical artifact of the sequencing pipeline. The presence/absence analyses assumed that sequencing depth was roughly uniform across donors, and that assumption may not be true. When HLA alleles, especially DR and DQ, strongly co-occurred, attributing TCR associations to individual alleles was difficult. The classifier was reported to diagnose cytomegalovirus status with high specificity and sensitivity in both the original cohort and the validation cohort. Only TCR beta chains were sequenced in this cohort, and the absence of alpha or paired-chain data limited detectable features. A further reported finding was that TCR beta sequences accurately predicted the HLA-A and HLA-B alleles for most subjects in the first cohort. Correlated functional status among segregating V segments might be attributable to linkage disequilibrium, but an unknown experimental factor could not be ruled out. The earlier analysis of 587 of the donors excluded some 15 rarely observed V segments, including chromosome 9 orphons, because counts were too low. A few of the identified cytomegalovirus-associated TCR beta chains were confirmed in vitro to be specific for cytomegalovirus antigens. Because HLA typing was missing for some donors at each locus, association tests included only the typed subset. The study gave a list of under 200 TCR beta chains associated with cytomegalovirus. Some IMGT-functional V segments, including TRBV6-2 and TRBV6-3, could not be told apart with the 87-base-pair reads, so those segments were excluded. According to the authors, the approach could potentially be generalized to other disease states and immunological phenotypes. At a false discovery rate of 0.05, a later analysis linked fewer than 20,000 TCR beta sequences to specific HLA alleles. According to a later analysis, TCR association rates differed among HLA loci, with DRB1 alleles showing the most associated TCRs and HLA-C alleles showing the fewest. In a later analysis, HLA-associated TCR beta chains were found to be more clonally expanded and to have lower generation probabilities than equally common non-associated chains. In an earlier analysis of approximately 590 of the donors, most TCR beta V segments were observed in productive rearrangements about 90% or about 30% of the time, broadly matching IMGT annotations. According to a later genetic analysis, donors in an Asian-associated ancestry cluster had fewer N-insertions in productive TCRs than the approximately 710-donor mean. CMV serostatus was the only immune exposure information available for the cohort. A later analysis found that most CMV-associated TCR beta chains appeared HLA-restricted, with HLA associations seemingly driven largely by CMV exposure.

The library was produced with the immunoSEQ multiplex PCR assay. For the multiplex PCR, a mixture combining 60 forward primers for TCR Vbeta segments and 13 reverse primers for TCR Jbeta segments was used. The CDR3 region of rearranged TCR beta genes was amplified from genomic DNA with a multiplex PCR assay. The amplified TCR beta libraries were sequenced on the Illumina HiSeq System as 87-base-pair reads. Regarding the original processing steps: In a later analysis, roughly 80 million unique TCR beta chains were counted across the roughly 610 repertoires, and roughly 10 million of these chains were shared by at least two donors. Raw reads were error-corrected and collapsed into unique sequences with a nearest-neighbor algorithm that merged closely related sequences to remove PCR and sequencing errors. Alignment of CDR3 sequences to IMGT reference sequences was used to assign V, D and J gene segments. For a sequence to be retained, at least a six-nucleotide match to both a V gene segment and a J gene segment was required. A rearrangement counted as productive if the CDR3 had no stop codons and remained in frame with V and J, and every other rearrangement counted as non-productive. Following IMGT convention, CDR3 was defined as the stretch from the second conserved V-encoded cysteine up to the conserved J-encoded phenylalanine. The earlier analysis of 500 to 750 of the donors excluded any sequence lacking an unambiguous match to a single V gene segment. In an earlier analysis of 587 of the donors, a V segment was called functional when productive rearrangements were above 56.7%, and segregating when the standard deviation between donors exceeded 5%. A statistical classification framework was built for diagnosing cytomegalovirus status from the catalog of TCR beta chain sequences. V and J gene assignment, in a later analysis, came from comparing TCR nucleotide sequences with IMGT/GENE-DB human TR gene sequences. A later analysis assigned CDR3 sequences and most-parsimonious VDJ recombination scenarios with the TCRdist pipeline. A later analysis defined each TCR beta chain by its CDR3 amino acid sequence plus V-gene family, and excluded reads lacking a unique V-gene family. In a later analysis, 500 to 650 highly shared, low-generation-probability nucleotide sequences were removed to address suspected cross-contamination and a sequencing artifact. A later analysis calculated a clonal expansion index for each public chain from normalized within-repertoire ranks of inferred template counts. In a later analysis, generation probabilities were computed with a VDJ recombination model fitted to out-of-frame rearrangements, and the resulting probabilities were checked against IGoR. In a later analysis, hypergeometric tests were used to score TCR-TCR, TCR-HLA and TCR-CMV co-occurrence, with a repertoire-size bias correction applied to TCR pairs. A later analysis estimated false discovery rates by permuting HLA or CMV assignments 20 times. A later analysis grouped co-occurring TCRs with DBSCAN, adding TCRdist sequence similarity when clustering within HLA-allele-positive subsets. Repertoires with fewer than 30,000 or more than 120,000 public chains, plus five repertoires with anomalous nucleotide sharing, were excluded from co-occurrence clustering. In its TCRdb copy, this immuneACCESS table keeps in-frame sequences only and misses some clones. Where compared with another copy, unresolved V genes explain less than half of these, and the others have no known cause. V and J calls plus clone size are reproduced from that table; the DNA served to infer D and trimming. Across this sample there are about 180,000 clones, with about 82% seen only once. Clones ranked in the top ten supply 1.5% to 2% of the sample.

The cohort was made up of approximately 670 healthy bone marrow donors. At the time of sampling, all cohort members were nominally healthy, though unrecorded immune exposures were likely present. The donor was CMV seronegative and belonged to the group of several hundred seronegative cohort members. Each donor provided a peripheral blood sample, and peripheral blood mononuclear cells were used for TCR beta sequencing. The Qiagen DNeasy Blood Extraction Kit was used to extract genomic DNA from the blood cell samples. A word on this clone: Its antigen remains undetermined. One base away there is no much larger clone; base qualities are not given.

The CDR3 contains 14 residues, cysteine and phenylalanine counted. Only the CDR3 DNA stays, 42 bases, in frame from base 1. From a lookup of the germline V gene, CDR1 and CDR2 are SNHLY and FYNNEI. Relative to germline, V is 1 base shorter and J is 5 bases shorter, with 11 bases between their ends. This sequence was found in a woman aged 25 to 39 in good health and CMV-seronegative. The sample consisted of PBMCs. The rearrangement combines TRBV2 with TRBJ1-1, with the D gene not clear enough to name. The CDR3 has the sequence CASSEVVGMTEAFF. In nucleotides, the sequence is TGTGCCAGCAGTGAAGTCGTCGGGATGACTGAAGCTTTCTTT.